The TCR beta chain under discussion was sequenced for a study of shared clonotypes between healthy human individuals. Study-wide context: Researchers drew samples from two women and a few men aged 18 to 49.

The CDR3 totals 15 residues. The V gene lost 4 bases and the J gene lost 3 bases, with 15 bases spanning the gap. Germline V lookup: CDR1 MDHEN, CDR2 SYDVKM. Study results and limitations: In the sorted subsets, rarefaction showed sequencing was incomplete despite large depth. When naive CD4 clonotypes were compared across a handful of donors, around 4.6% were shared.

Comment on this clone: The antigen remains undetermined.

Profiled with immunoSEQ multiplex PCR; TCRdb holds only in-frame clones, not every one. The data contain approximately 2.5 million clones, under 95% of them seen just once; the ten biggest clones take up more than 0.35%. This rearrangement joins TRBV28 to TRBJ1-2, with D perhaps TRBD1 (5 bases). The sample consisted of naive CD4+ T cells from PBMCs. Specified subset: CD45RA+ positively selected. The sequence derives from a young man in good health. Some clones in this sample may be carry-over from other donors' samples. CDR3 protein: CASSYMGDPHYGYTF. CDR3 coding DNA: TGTGCCAGCAGTTATATGGGGGATCCTCACTATGGCTACACCTTC.